Each of the 10 T cell receptor beta chains below was sequenced from the same sample in a study of cytomegalovirus exposure and HLA in healthy donors. The primer mix had 60 Vbeta and 13 Jbeta primers. Data came from immunoSEQ multiplex PCR; TCRdb stores just in-frame clones and leaves some out. The data contain fewer than 250,000 clones, over 60% of them singletons. The sequenced sample was PBMCs. These receptor sequences come from a man between 18 and 35 years old in good health and CMV-seronegative.

J is TRBJ1-3 and V is TRBV6-6; 8 bases are a match to TRBD1. The CDR3 totals 14 residues. V gave up 4 bases and J gave up 8 bases; unmatched junction bases: 7. Germline V gene data show CDR1 as MNHNY and CDR2 as SVGAGI (reference sequence). CDR3 sequence: CASSSGQGPDTIYF. The CDR3 region has the DNA TGTGCCAGCAGTTCCGGACAGGGTCCAGACACCATATATTTT.

This chain links TRBV7-3 with TRBJ2-7; D is ambiguous. V was cut by 5 bases and J by 3 bases, with 17 bases left in between. The length of the CDR3 is 15 residues. The germline CDR1 and CDR2 sequences are SGHTA and FQGTGA. Here the CDR3 reads CASSPVGRSDYEQYF. CDR3 nucleotide sequence: TGTGCCAGCAGCCCCGTGGGCAGGTCAGACTACGAGCAGTACTTC.

V is TRBV5-5 and J is TRBJ2-2; 7 bases match TRBD1. Per the germline V gene, CDR1 is SGHKS and CDR2 is YYEKEE (reference sequence). The CDR3 has 15 amino acids. V gave up 0 bases and J gave up 4 bases; unmatched junction bases: 3. For the CDR3, the DNA is TGTGCCAGCAGCTTGGCGGCAGGGGGCACCGGGGAGCTGTTTTTT. Its translation is CASSLAAGGTGELFF. The complete variable domain, with remaining parts taken from reference TRBV5-5 and TRBJ2-2, reads DAGVTQSPTHLIKTRGQQVTLRCSPISGHKSVSWYQQVLGQGPQFIFQYYEKEERGRGNFPDRFSARQFPNYSSELNVNALLLGDSALYLCASSLAAGGTGELFFGEGSRLTVL.

This sequence joins TRBV19 and TRBJ2-1; 13 bases are a match to TRBD2. The junction had 4 bases not matched to a gene; V was cut back by 11 bases and J by 6 bases. The V gene's germline CDR1 is LNHDA and CDR2 SQIVND (reference sequence). The CDR3 is 13 residues long. CDR3 residues: CAGRTSGSNEQFF. The CDR3 coding sequence is TGTGCCGGAAGGACTAGCGGGAGCAATGAGCAGTTCTTC. The variable domain in full, with the rest retrieved from reference TRBV19 and TRBJ2-1, is DGGITQSPKYLFRKEGQNVTLSCEQNLNHDAMYWYRQDPGQGLRLIYYSQIVNDFQKGDIAEGYSVSREKKESFPLTVTSAQKNPTAFYLCAGRTSGSNEQFFGPGTRLTVL.

This sequence joins TRBV27 and TRBJ2-6, with D possibly TRBD1 on 6 matching bases. The germline V and J ends were trimmed by 2 bases and 0 bases, with 14 bases remaining between them. Looked up from germline, CDR1 is MNHEY and CDR2 is SMNVEV (reference sequence). The CDR3 length is 18 residues. CDR3 DNA: TGTGCCAGCAGTTTAATGCAGGTGGGGGCCTCTGGGGCCAACGTCCTGACTTTC. Protein: CASSLMQVGASGANVLTF.

The table lists this clone with a few counts. The chain carries TRBV19 and TRBJ2-7; possible D gene TRBD2, 7 bases. V gave up 3 bases and J gave up 5 bases, with 20 bases separating them. This CDR3 is built from 16 residues. Germline lookup yields CDR1 LNHDA and CDR2 SQIVND (reference sequence). The CDR3: CASSIFGGLRADEQYF. DNA of the CDR3: TGTGCCAGTAGTATCTTCGGGGGGCTGCGAGCCGACGAGCAGTACTTC.

In this sample, this clone turned up once. The chain is built from TRBV20-1 and TRBJ1-1, with D hard to call. Trimming took 6 bases from V and 6 from J, leaving 8 bases between them. CDR1 and CDR2 (germline): DFQATT, SNEGSKA (reference sequence). The CDR3 runs 10 residues. Here the CDR3 DNA reads TGCAGTGCGGCGAGGGCTGAAGCTTTCTTT. Its translation: CSAARAEAFF.

This rearrangement joins TRBV10-3 to TRBJ2-5; TRBD2 matches 9 bases. Looked up from germline, CDR1 is ENHRY and CDR2 is SYGVKD. After removal of 4 bases from V and 1 base from J, the junction contained 10 bases not matched to a gene. The CDR3 totals 17 residues. The CDR3 coding sequence is TGTGCCATCAGTGCGGGGCTAGCGGGAAGATTCCAAGAGACCCAGTACTTC. Its protein product is CAISAGLAGRFQETQYF.

The V and J genes are TRBV11-1 and TRBJ2-1, with TRBD2 matching over 8 bases. This CDR3 contains 14 residues. Germline V CDR1 and CDR2: SGHAT, FQDESV (reference sequence). J lost 8 bases, V lost 7 bases, and 10 bases had no gene match. The chain's CDR3 is CASKYGSTSDEQFF. The CDR3 coding sequence is TGTGCCAGCAAGTACGGATCGACTAGCGATGAGCAGTTCTTC. Using reference TRBV11-1 and TRBJ2-1 for the parts outside the CDR3, the full variable domain is EAEVAQSPRYKITEKSQAVAFWCDPISGHATLYWYRQILGQGPELLVQFQDESVVDDSQLPKDRFSAERLKGVDSTLKIQPAELGDSAMYLCASKYGSTSDEQFFGPGTRLTVL.

The genes are TRBV10-1 and TRBJ1-1; D is unclear. Trimming left V 2 bases short and J 4 bases short, with 5 bases between. CDR1 is WNHNN, CDR2 SYGVQD, per germline (reference sequence). This CDR3 comprises 12 residues. DNA of the CDR3: TGCGCCAGCAGTGAGCCAGTCACTGAAGCTTTCTTT. Its protein is CASSEPVTEAFF.